Below, 15 T cell receptor beta chains from the same sample are listed, as sequenced in a study of T cell repertoires in cytomegalovirus infection. TCRdb re-called the reads through MiXCR, storing one row per CDR3 protein. The data contain about 100,000 distinct CDR3 sequences, 20% to 30% of them singletons. The sequenced material came from CD8+ T cells from PBMCs. The source is a human donor in good health (CMV status not recorded). Some clones in this sample may be carry-over from other donors' samples.

The V and J genes are TRBV6-2 or TRBV6-3 and TRBJ2-1; TRBD2 agrees at 13 bases. CDR1 and CDR2 from the germline V gene are MNHEY and SVGEGT. This CDR3 has 15 residues. The V gene end was trimmed by 8 bases and the J gene end by 9 bases; junction bases not matched to a gene: 10. For the CDR3, the DNA is TGTGCCAGCGGATTACTAGCGGGAGGGCCTCGTGAGCAGTTCTTC. Its translation is CASGLLAGGPREQFF.

This clonotype is deemed medium-sized (0.01 to 0.1%). The chain recombines TRBV7-2 with TRBJ2-1, with 16 bases lining up with TRBD2. J gave up 7 bases and V 7 bases, and 7 bases lay outside the gene matches. The germline gives CDR1 SGHTA, CDR2 FQGNSA. This CDR3 comprises 16 residues. The CDR3 DNA reads TGTGCCAGCACCTCGGGGGGACTAGCGGGAGGGAATGAGCAGTTCTTC. Translating gives CASTSGGLAGGNEQFF.

In this sample, this clonotype turned up many times. The V gene is TRBV6-1, the J gene TRBJ1-5; 8 nucleotides align to TRBD1. CDR1 and CDR2 (germline): MNHNS, SASEGT. The trim removed 8 bases at V and 9 bases at J, leaving 12 bases unmatched. This CDR3 comprises 14 residues. As DNA, the CDR3 is TGTGCCAGCGCGGACAGGGAGGAGGTAGCGCCCCAGCATTTT. Translation gives CASADREEVAPQHF.

The chain carries TRBV7-9 and TRBJ2-7; 7 bases agree with TRBD1. Losses at the gene ends were 4 bases for V and 5 bases for J; bases not matched to a gene: 11. Germline V gene lookup returns CDR1 SEHNR and CDR2 FQNEAQ (reference sequence). The CDR3 has 15 amino acids. CDR3 residues: CASSSTTGKDHEQYF. The CDR3 nucleotides read TGTGCCAGCAGCTCGACGACAGGGAAGGACCACGAGCAGTACTTC.

This sequence joins TRBV7-8 and TRBJ2-3; 10 positions agree with TRBD2. V lost 10 bases to trimming and J lost 5 bases; unmatched junction nucleotides: 15. The CDR3 is 16 residues long. Germline values: CDR1 SGHVS, CDR2 FQNEAQ. CDR3 amino acids: CATSSGRALEGDTQYF. CDR3 DNA sequence: TGTGCCACCTCGAGCGGGAGGGCCCTCGAGGGAGATACGCAGTATTTT.

The genes are TRBV20-1 and TRBJ2-1, with TRBD2 identical over 8 bases. In germline, CDR1 is DFQATT, CDR2 SNEGSKA (reference sequence). Losses at the gene ends were 5 bases for V and 2 bases for J; bases not matched to a gene: 8. This CDR3 is built from 15 residues. The CDR3 nucleotides read TGCAGTGCTGGAAGTAGCGGGGTCGCCTACAATGAGCAGTTCTTC. This sequence encodes CSAGSSGVAYNEQFF.

The chain uses TRBV5-6 and TRBJ2-5; D unresolved. Germline loops: CDR1 SGHDT, CDR2 YYEEEE. V lost 3 bases to trimming and J lost 1 base, with 19 bases between them. This CDR3 is built from 17 residues. CDR3 nucleotide sequence: TGTGCCAGCAGCTGGGGTGGTGGCGGTATGGGCCAAGAGACCCAGTACTTC. This gives the protein CASSWGGGGMGQETQYF.

The chain combines TRBV20-1 with TRBJ2-3; 14 nucleotides line up with TRBD2. After removal of 1 base from V and 7 bases from J, the junction contained 10 bases not matched to a gene. Per germline, CDR1 DFQATT and CDR2 SNEGSKA (reference sequence). The CDR3 runs 17 residues. The CDR3 DNA reads TGCAGTGCTAGAGTCGACTTGACTAGCGGGAGGGTTCATACGCAGTATTTT. Protein: CSARVDLTSGRVHTQYF.

The CDR3 sequence is CASSQDETDSHNEQFF. CDR3 coding DNA: TGTGCCAGCAGCCAAGATGAGACGGATTCCCACAATGAGCAGTTCTTC. This chain links TRBV14 with TRBJ2-1, with unresolved D. The CDR3 covers 16 residues. From germline, CDR1 is SGHDN and CDR2 FVKESK. V was clipped by 0 bases and J by 5 bases, with 14 bases between them.

This clonotype was detected only a few times. This chain uses TRBV5-6 with TRBJ2-1; 7 bases agree with TRBD1. In germline, CDR1 is SGHDT, CDR2 YYEEEE. The CDR3 sequence is 15 residues long. V shed 0 bases, J shed 2 bases, and the junction held 2 bases outside the gene matches. The CDR3 is CASSLGDRAYNEQFF. CDR3 sequence (DNA): TGTGCCAGCAGCTTGGGGGACAGAGCCTACAATGAGCAGTTCTTC.

Ten or more counts support this clonotype. The chain employs TRBV9 and TRBJ1-1; D not certain. Germline V gene sequence: CDR1 SGDLS, CDR2 YYNGEE. The length of the CDR3 is 13 residues. V lost 0 bases and J lost 1, with 4 bases in between. The CDR3 nucleotides read TGTGCCAGCAGCGTAGACTGGAACACTGAAGCTTTCTTT. It translates to CASSVDWNTEAFF.

The rearrangement joins TRBV27 to TRBJ2-3; the D gene could be TRBD1 or TRBD2 (5 bases each). V dropped 1 base and J dropped 1 base, with 9 bases sitting between them. Germline V gene lookup returns CDR1 MNHEY and CDR2 SMNVEV (reference sequence). The CDR3 length is 15 residues. As DNA, the CDR3 is TGTGCCAGCAGTTTATGGGACCCCGGCACAGATACGCAGTATTTT. Translating gives CASSLWDPGTDTQYF.

In its sample, this clonotype was seen a few times. This chain connects TRBV19 to TRBJ2-1; D unresolved. V was cut by 3 bases and J by 12 bases, with 12 bases left in between. The CDR3 runs to 12 residues. Germline V gene sequence: CDR1 LNHDA, CDR2 SQIVND (reference sequence). The DNA for the CDR3 is TGTGCCAGTAGTATCGAAGGTAGAGGGCAGTTCTTC. Translating it yields CASSIEGRGQFF. The whole variable domain, filled in from reference TRBV19 and TRBJ2-1, reads DGGITQSPKYLFRKEGQNVTLSCEQNLNHDAMYWYRQDPGQGLRLIYYSQIVNDFQKGDIAEGYSVSREKKESFPLTVTSAQKNPTAFYLCASSIEGRGQFFGPGTRLTVL.

The J gene is TRBJ1-2, the V gene TRBV7-9, with D possibly being TRBD1 (6 bases). The CDR3 has 15 amino acids. The V and J ends lost 5 bases and 4 bases respectively, with 17 bases between them. Per germline, CDR1 SEHNR and CDR2 FQNEAQ (reference sequence). The CDR3 is CASSRPGHHSYGYTF. The CDR3 DNA follows: TGTGCCAGCAGCCGACCGGGACACCACTCCTATGGCTACACCTTC.

J is TRBJ1-1 and V is TRBV27, with 9 bases fitting TRBD1. With 4 bases clipped from V and 7 bases from J, the junction kept 4 bases outside the gene matches. Per germline, CDR1 MNHEY and CDR2 SMNVEV (reference sequence). The CDR3 spans 13 residues. The CDR3: CASSSGTGLEAFF. CDR3 bases: TGTGCCAGCAGTTCCGGGACAGGGCTTGAAGCTTTCTTT.